The 19 T cell receptor beta chains presented below share a single source sample, sequenced in a study of monozygotic twins with inflammatory bowel disease (dated 2019 in TCRdb). Preparation of the library involved 5' RACE. The instrument was an Illumina HiSeq 2500. Based on TCRdb reprocessing of the reads, there is one entry per CDR3 protein sequence, and DNA is missing. This sample's clone table shows about 300,000 distinct CDR3 sequences. 5.6% of the sample goes to the ten largest clones. Sample: blood. The receptors shown here come from a human donor with ulcerative colitis or Crohn's disease, or a healthy co-twin of an affected twin (not recorded which).

This chain links TRBV4-3 with TRBJ1-6; the D call of TRBD1 rests on TCRdb alone, since no DNA is present to check it. Germline CDR1 LGHNA, CDR2 YSLEER. This CDR3 is built from 14 residues. Here the CDR3 reads CASRRGTGHSPLHF.

V usage is TRBV5-1 and J usage is TRBJ1-4. Germline assignment: CDR1 SGHRS and CDR2 YFSETQ. CDR3 length equals 14 residues. CDR3: CASSWDSGNEKLFF.

The chain combines TRBV5-6 with TRBJ2-1. In germline, CDR1 is SGHDT, CDR2 YYEEEE. The CDR3 totals 14 residues. CDR3 amino acids: CASFSGGTYNEQFF.

The chain has TRBV5-1 and TRBJ2-1; the TCRdb D gene call, TRBD2, has no DNA to confirm it. The CDR3 loop spans 16 amino acids. Germline-derived CDR1 and CDR2 are SGHRS and YFSETQ. The CDR3 reads CASSLDGSSSYNEQFF.

The gene calls are TRBV12-3 or TRBV12-4 and TRBJ2-4; without DNA, the TCRdb call of TRBD1 cannot be checked. This CDR3 contains 14 residues. CDR3 loop: CASSLGDGENIQYF.

The chain recombines TRBV14 with TRBJ2-5. The CDR3 is 15 residues long. Looked up from germline, CDR1 is SGHDN and CDR2 is FVKESK. The CDR3 reads CASSQDYGRQETQYF.

The V call is TRBV7-2, the J call TRBJ2-7. Germline-derived CDR1 and CDR2 are SGHTA and FQGNSA. The CDR3 is made up of 13 amino acids. CDR3: CASRPPTHDLQYF.

This chain joins TRBV20-1 and TRBJ2-3; no DNA is available, so the TRBD1 call from TCRdb remains unchecked. This CDR3 is built from 15 residues. The germline V gene encodes CDR1 DFQATT and CDR2 SNEGSKA (reference sequence). The CDR3 loop reads CSAGPGQTDTDTQYF.

The chain joins TRBV6-1 to TRBJ2-7. The CDR3 is made up of 11 amino acids. The germline CDR1 and CDR2 sequences are MNHNS and SASEGT. CDR3 residues: CASSDFYEQYF.

The rearrangement joins TRBV4-1 to TRBJ2-2; TCRdb lists TRBD2, though no DNA is available to test this call. The CDR3 sequence is 19 residues long. Germline-derived CDR1 and CDR2 are MGHRA and YSYEKL. This CDR3 is CASSKTGTSGASNTGELFF.

The chain recombines TRBV19 with TRBJ1-1; TCRdb returns TRBD1, unconfirmable since there is no DNA. CDR1 LNHDA and CDR2 SQIVND come from the germline V gene (reference sequence). The CDR3 is 14 amino acids. The CDR3 sequence: CASSMGRGGTEAFF.

The chain recombines TRBV3-1 with TRBJ2-5; TCRdb designates TRBD1, a call that cannot be tested without DNA. The germline CDR1 and CDR2 sequences are LGHDT and YNNKEL (reference sequence). CDR3 length: 18 amino acids. This CDR3 reads CASSQEWDRGVDQETQYF.

The chain joins TRBV20-1 to TRBJ2-3. The CDR3 spans 13 residues. Looked up from germline, CDR1 is DFQATT and CDR2 is SNEGSKA (reference sequence). CDR3 residues: CSARGLSTDTQYF.

The chain employs TRBV27 and TRBJ1-5; the TCRdb D gene call, TRBD1, has no DNA to confirm it. Germline loops: CDR1 MNHEY, CDR2 SMNVEV (reference sequence). CDR3 length: 17 amino acids. The CDR3 protein is CASSLTWTGLSNQPQHF.

This chain joins TRBV7-2 and TRBJ2-3; absent DNA, TCRdb's TRBD1 call cannot be checked. Per the germline V gene, CDR1 is SGHTA and CDR2 is FQGNSA. The CDR3 is 13 amino acids. The CDR3 protein is CASMYRATDTQYF. Full variable domain (rest looked up from reference TRBV7-2 and TRBJ2-3): GAGVSQSPSNKVTEKGKDVELRCDPISGHTALYWYRQSLGQGLEFLIYFQGNSAPDKSGLPSDRFSAERTGGSVSTLTIQRTQQEDSAVYLCASMYRATDTQYFGPGTRLTVL.

The J gene is TRBJ2-7, the V gene TRBV7-9; TCRdb indicates TRBD2, and absent DNA this call remains unverified. Germline V CDR1 and CDR2: SEHNR, FQNEAQ (reference sequence). This CDR3 region has 14 residues. The CDR3: CASSLDAGAYEQYF.

This chain uses TRBV5-5 with TRBJ2-3; the TRBD1 assignment by TCRdb is unverifiable without DNA. This CDR3 is built from 15 residues. Germline-derived CDR1 and CDR2 are SGHKS and YYEKEE (reference sequence). CDR3 amino acids: CASSSLGGFTDTQYF.

The chain employs TRBV27 and TRBJ2-7. Germline CDR1 reads MNHEY; CDR2 reads SMNVEV (reference sequence). The CDR3 runs to 14 residues. The CDR3: CASSFWQSSYEQYF.

The chain has TRBV30 and TRBJ2-1; the TCRdb D gene call, TRBD1, has no DNA to confirm it. Germline CDR1 reads GTSNPN; CDR2 reads SVGIG (reference sequence). The CDR3 length is 14 residues. CDR3 in amino acids: CAWSAGTAYNEQFF.